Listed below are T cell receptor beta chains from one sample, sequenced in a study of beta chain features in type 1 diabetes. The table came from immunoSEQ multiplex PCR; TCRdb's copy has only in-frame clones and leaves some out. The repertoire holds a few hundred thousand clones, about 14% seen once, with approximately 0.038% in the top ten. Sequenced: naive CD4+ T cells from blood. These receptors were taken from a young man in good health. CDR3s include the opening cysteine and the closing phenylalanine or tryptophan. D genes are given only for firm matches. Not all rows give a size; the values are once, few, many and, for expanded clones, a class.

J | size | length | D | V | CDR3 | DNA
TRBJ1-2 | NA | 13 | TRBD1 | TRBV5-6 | CASSLEQGYGYTF | TGTGCCAGCAGCTTGGAACAGGGGTATGGCTACACCTTC
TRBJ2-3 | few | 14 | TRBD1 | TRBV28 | CASSDNRGTDTQYF | TGTGCCAGCAGCGACAACAGGGGAACAGATACGCAGTATTTT
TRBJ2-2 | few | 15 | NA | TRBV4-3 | CASSQIASASGELFF | TGCGCCAGCAGCCAGATAGCCTCCGCATCCGGGGAGCTGTTTTTT
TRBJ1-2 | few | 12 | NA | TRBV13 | CASSISGLGYTF | TGTGCCAGCAGCATATCAGGCTTGGGCTACACCTTC
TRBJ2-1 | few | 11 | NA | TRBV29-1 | CSAFRGTEQFF | TGCAGCGCCTTTAGGGGCACTGAGCAGTTCTTC
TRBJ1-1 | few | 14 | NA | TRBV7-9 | CASLGESMNTEAFF | TGTGCCAGCTTAGGAGAGTCCATGAACACTGAAGCTTTCTTT
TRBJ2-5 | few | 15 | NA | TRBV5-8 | CASRGVRQIQETQYF | TGTGCCAGCAGGGGGGTGAGACAGATACAAGAGACCCAGTACTTC
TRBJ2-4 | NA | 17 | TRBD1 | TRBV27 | CASSPKGQGLAKNIQYF | TGTGCCAGCAGTCCCAAAGGACAGGGTTTAGCCAAAAACATTCAGTACTTC
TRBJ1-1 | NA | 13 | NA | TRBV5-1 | CASSLLMNTEAFF | TGCGCCAGCAGCTTGCTGATGAACACTGAAGCTTTCTTT
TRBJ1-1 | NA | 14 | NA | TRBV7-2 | CASSLALANTEAFF | TGTGCCAGCAGCTTAGCACTGGCGAACACTGAAGCTTTCTTT
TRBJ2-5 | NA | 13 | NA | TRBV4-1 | CASSQDTRETQYF | TGCGCCAGCAGCCAGGATACCAGGGAGACCCAGTACTTC
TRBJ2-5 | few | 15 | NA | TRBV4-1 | CASSQVGTGRETQYF | TGCGCCAGCAGCCAAGTGGGGACGGGGCGAGAGACCCAGTACTTC
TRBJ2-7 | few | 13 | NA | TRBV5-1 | CASSLGTFYEQYF | TGCGCCAGCAGCTTAGGGACGTTCTACGAGCAGTACTTC
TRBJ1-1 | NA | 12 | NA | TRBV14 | CASSQDSIRAFF | TGTGCCAGCAGCCAAGACAGCATAAGGGCTTTCTTT
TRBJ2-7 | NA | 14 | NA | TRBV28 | CASSLSVGRYEQYF | TGTGCCAGCAGTTTATCTGTGGGTCGATACGAGCAGTACTTC
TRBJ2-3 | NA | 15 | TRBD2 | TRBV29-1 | CSVVGTSSRPDTQYF | TGCAGCGTTGTCGGGACTAGCTCGCGCCCAGATACGCAGTATTTT
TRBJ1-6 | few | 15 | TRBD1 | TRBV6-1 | CASSEPGRGNSPLHF | TGTGCCAGCAGTGAACCGGGCAGGGGGAATTCACCCCTCCACTTT
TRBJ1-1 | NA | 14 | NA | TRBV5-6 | CASSFARMNTEAFF | TGTGCCAGCAGCTTCGCCCGTATGAACACTGAAGCTTTCTTT
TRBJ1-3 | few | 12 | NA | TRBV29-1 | CSVAYQGNTIYF | TGCAGCGTGGCATATCAGGGAAACACCATATATTTT
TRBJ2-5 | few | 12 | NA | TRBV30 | CAWSAGVETQYF | TGTGCCTGGAGCGCAGGGGTGGAGACCCAGTACTTC
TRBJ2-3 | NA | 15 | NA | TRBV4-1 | CASSQNVPGTDTQYF | TGCGCCAGCAGCCAAAACGTCCCGGGGACAGATACGCAGTATTTT
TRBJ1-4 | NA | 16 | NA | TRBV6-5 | CASSLSEGPGFEKLFF | TGTGCCAGCAGTTTGTCTGAGGGGCCGGGCTTTGAAAAACTGTTTTTT
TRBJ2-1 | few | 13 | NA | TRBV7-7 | CASSIREGNEQFF | TGTGCTAGCAGCATCAGGGAAGGGAATGAGCAGTTCTTC
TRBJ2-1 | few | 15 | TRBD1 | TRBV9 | CASSVDRAGYNEQFF | TGTGCCAGCAGCGTCGACAGGGCGGGCTACAATGAGCAGTTCTTC
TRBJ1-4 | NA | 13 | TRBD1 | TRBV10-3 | CAIRDRVAEKLFF | TGTGCCATCAGGGACAGGGTTGCTGAAAAACTGTTTTTT
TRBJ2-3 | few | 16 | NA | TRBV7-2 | CASSSPRGRGPDTQYF | TGTGCCAGCAGCTCCCCGCGGGGGAGGGGGCCAGATACGCAGTATTTT
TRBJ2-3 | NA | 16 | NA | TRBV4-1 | CASSQVETRVTDTQYF | TGCGCCAGCAGCCAGGTCGAGACACGAGTTACAGATACGCAGTATTTT
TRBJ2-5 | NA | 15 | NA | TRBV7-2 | CASSSTGRPKETQYF | TGTGCCAGCAGCTCGACAGGCCGACCCAAAGAGACCCAGTACTTC
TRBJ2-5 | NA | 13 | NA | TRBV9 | CASSVSGGWPQYF | TGTGCCAGCAGCGTATCCGGAGGGTGGCCCCAGTACTTC
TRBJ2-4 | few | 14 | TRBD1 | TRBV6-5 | CASRRTGLGDIQYF | TGTGCCAGCAGGAGGACAGGGCTGGGAGACATTCAGTACTTC
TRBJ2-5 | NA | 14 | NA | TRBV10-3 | CAISVTTGKETQYF | TGTGCCATCAGTGTAACTACAGGAAAGGAGACCCAGTACTTC
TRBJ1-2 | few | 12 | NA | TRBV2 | CASSSNRDGYTF | TGTGCCAGCAGTTCGAACAGGGATGGCTACACCTTC
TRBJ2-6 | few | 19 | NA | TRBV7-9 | CASSSPQGRLKPGANVLTF | TGTGCCAGCAGTTCCCCGCAGGGGAGACTAAAACCTGGGGCCAACGTCCTGACTTTC
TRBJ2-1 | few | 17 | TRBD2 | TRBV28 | CASSPLSLAGASNEQFF | TGTGCCAGCAGTCCACTCAGCCTAGCGGGAGCAAGCAATGAGCAGTTCTTC
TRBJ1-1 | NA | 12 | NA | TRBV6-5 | CASRRPNTEAFF | TGTGCCAGCAGAAGGCCGAACACTGAAGCTTTCTTT
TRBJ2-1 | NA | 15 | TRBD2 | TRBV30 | CAWSGTSGTYNEQFF | TGTGCCTGGAGCGGGACTAGCGGGACCTACAATGAGCAGTTCTTC
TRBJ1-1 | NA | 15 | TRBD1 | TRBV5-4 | CASSEHRDRVTEAFF | TGTGCCAGCAGCGAGCACCGGGACAGGGTTACTGAAGCTTTCTTT
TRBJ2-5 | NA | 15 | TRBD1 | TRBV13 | CASSLGTGGGETQYF | TGTGCCAGCAGCCTAGGGACAGGGGGCGGGGAGACCCAGTACTTC